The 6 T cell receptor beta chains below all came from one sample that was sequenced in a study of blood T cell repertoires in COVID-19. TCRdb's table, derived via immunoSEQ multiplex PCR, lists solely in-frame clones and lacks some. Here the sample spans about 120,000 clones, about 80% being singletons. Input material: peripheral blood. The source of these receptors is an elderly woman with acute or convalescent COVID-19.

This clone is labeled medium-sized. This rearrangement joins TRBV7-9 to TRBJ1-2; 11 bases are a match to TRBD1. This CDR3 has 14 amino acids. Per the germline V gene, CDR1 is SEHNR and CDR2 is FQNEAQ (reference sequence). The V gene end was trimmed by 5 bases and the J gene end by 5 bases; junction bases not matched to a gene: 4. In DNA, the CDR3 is TGTGCCAGCAGCGATGGACAGGGGGCGTATGGCTACACCTTC. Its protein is CASSDGQGAYGYTF.

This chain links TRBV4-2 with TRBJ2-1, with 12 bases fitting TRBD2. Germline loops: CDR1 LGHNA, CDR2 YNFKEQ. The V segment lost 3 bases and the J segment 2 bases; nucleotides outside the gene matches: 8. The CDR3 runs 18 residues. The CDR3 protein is CASSQGSTSGGPYNEQFF. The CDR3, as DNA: TGTGCCAGCAGCCAGGGATCGACTAGCGGGGGACCCTACAATGAGCAGTTCTTC.

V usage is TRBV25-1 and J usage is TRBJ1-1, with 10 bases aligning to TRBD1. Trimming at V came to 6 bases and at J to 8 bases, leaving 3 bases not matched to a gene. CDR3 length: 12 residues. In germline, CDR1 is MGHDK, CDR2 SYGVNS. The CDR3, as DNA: TGTGCCAGCAGCCGGGGACAGGGGGAAGCTTTCTTT. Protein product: CASSRGQGEAFF.

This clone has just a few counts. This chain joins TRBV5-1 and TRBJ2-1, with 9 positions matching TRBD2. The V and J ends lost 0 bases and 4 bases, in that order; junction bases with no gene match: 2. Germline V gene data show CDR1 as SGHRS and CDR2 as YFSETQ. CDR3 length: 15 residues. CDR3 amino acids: CASSLAAGGYNEQFF. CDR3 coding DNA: TGCGCCAGCAGCTTGGCCGCGGGAGGGTACAATGAGCAGTTCTTC.

Here the CDR3 reads CSFSPGTGWETQYF. Written as DNA, the CDR3 is TGCAGCTTCTCCCCCGGGACAGGGTGGGAGACCCAGTACTTC. The chain couples TRBV29-1 to TRBJ2-5; 9 nucleotides line up with TRBD1. Germline CDR1 is SQVTM and CDR2 is ANQGSEA. The CDR3 sequence is 14 residues long. The V gene end was trimmed by 8 bases and the J gene end by 5 bases; junction bases not matched to a gene: 12.

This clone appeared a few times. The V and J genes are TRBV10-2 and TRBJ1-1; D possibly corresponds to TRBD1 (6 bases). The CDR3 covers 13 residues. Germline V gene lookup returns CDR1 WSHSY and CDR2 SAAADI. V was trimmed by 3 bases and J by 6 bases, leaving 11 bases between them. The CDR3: CASSESGGPEAFF. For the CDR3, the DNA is TGCGCCAGCAGTGAATCCGGGGGGCCTGAAGCTTTCTTT.